This record looks at one T cell receptor beta chain sequence and its context. Its antigen is still unknown. The data were taken from a study of T cells after yellow fever vaccination. General study points: Only a minor proportion of clonotypes was detected across both CD4 and CD8 compartments. Primary-vaccination clones mostly resurfaced post-booster (less than 98% CD4, roughly 90% CD8).

Synthesis of TCR cDNA relied on 5'RACE template switching, which attached a universal primer site and UMIs. TCRdb re-analysed the 5' RACE reads in MiXCR, keeping a single row per CDR3 protein. The sample shows around 350,000 distinct CDR3 sequences, around 10% of them seen only once. V was clipped by 1 base and J by 1 base, with 10 bases between them. The CDR3 runs to 14 residues. Germline assignment: CDR1 DFQATT and CDR2 SNEGSKA (reference sequence). The chain recombines TRBV20-1 with TRBJ2-5; no definite D call. This clonotype was obtained from a man between 18 and 29 years old who received the YFV17D yellow fever vaccine. Specimen: PBMCs, collected on the day of the first yellow fever vaccination. CDR3 region: CSARVVRTQETQYF. DNA for the CDR3: TGCAGTGCTAGAGTGGTCCGGACCCAAGAGACCCAGTACTTC.